This T cell receptor beta chain was captured in a study of CD8 T cells in Susac syndrome (dated by TCRdb to between 2017 and 2020). Study-level background: Whether CD8+ T cell activation and differentiation in Susac syndrome was antigen driven was tested using repertoire sequencing.

A remark on this clonotype: Its antigen is still unknown. No quality values exist for individual bases; no much larger clone is one base distant.

According to the germline V gene, CDR1 reads SNHLY and CDR2 reads FYNNEI. V lost 4 bases and J lost 4 bases, and the count of bases not matched to a germline gene is 3. Including cysteine and phenylalanine, the CDR3 has 16 amino acids. Only the CDR3 DNA stays, 48 bases, in frame from base 1. RNA was extracted using the RNeasy kit, and roughly 0.45 to 1 ug of the RNA was reverse transcribed with random hexamers. The immunoSEQ multiplex PCR assay, which covers 54 Vbeta and 13 Jbeta segments, was used to amplify TCR beta CDR3 regions. Bias from PCR amplification was corrected by using a synthetic template baseline for primer optimization and for computational correction. The authors' analysis ran thus. Reads were annotated to V, D and J genes according to IMGT and were analyzed with immunoSEQ Analyzer, with only productive sequences retained. Clonality was computed as one minus Shannon entropy normalized by log2 of the number of productive unique sequences. For each patient and control, public and private clones were evaluated among the 100 most prevalent clones. A clone was defined as Susac-specific if it was absent from the healthy and MS cohorts, from about a thousand published viral clones and from other ImmuneACCESS disease sequences. TCRdb passed the public sequencing reads through fastp at Q25 and MiXCR, retaining productive beta sequences. Identical CDR3 proteins give one entry, which carries the most common genes and DNA. In this record, the V and J calls reflect TCRdb's handling and not the investigators' own analysis. In all, the sample holds approximately 160,000 distinct CDR3 sequences, and 92% of those were seen once. In total, the top ten clones hold roughly 0.08% of the sample.

What the work shows at the level of the full study, not this receptor alone: The number of individuals in the TCR sequencing and HLA analysis was recognized as being relatively small.

Peripheral blood CD8+ and CD4+ T cells from healthy donors, Susac syndrome patients and multiple sclerosis patients were profiled by high-throughput TCR beta sequencing. Healthy donors were age- and sex-matched controls. Bulk CD8+ and CD4+ T cells were purified magnetically by negative isolation, whereas CD8+ TEMRA cells were enriched by FACS. Blood was drawn into EDTA tubes, processed within 24 hours, and PBMCs were isolated by density gradient centrifugation. PBMCs intended for TCR sequencing were cryopreserved in liquid nitrogen and thawed later in a water bath at 37 degrees C. The sorted or isolated CD4+, CD8+ and CD8+ TEMRA cells reached a purity of at least 90%.

The chain joins TRBV2 to TRBJ2-2; a stretch of 13 junction bases matches TRBD2. This sequence originates from a human donor in good health. Source material: CD4+ T cells from PBMCs. The DNA sequence is TGTGCCAGCAGTGGACTAGCGGGAGGCAGCACCGGGGAGCTGTTTTTT. Its protein reads: CASSGLAGGSTGELFF.